The 9 T cell receptor beta chains presented below share a single source sample, sequenced in a study of cytomegalovirus exposure and HLA in healthy donors. Researchers ran the PCR with 60 Vbeta and 13 Jbeta primers. Profiled with immunoSEQ multiplex PCR; TCRdb holds only in-frame clones, not every one. The table includes about 150,000 clones, 75% to 85% detected once. What was sequenced was PBMCs. The receptors derive from a human donor in good health.

The chain links TRBV4-1 to TRBJ1-1, with D maybe TRBD1 (5 bases). The length of the CDR3 is 15 residues. CDR1 is MGHRA, CDR2 YSYEKL, per germline. V lost 1 base and J 1 base, leaving 10 bases between the germline ends. The chain's CDR3 is CASSQVGTGNTEAFF. DNA of the CDR3: TGCGCCAGCAGCCAAGTAGGTACAGGGAACACTGAAGCTTTCTTT.

This sequence joins TRBV19 and TRBJ1-3; D gene uncertain. Per the germline V gene, CDR1 is LNHDA and CDR2 is SQIVND (reference sequence). The CDR3 has 14 residues. V was clipped by 7 bases and J by 0 bases, with 10 bases between them. The CDR3 spells CASMEGHSGNTIYF. The CDR3 DNA follows: TGTGCCAGTATGGAGGGTCACTCTGGAAACACCATATATTTT.

The CDR3 here is CASSLRTTGDEQYF. CDR3 nucleotides: TGTGCCAGCAGTTTACGAACGACAGGGGACGAGCAGTACTTC. This chain joins TRBV28 and TRBJ2-7; 8 bases line up with TRBD1. The CDR3 is 14 amino acids. The J segment lost 5 bases and the V segment lost 2 bases, leaving 5 bases of the junction unmatched. Germline-derived CDR1 and CDR2 are MDHEN and SYDVKM.

The chain combines TRBV19 with TRBJ1-1, with 8 positions matching TRBD1. CDR3 size: 13 residues. Per the germline V gene, CDR1 is LNHDA and CDR2 is SQIVND (reference sequence). Trimming took 6 bases from V and 4 from J; bases not matched to a gene: 4. CDR3 sequence (DNA): TGTGCCAGTAGCACTACAGGGGGCACTGAAGCTTTCTTT. Amino acid sequence: CASSTTGGTEAFF.

This rearrangement joins TRBV6-4 to TRBJ2-1; 12 nucleotides align to TRBD2. The V gene end was trimmed by 2 bases and the J gene end by 8 bases; junction bases not matched to a gene: 7. Germline CDR1 MRHNA, CDR2 SNTAGT. This CDR3 is built from 16 residues. CDR3 DNA: TGTGCCAGCAGTGACGGGCTAGCGGGAGGGCCGGATGAGCAGTTCTTC. As protein: CASSDGLAGGPDEQFF.

The rearrangement joins TRBV7-9 to TRBJ1-1; 8 positions agree with TRBD1. CDR3 length equals 15 residues. Germline lookup yields CDR1 SEHNR and CDR2 FQNEAQ (reference sequence). Trimming removed 5 bases from V and 0 bases from J; junction bases left unmatched: 5. The CDR3 DNA reads as TGTGCCAGCAGCAAGGACAGGGATATGAACACTGAAGCTTTCTTT. The encoded protein is CASSKDRDMNTEAFF.

This clone has just one count. This sequence joins TRBV7-8 and TRBJ1-1; 8 bases are a match to TRBD1. V lost 6 bases to trimming and J lost 1 base; unmatched junction nucleotides: 13. The CDR3 consists of 17 residues. Germline lookup yields CDR1 SGHVS and CDR2 FQNEAQ. CDR3 nucleotides: TGTGCCAGCAGTCCAGGACAGGGTATTCGTGGGAACACTGAAGCTTTCTTT. It yields the protein CASSPGQGIRGNTEAFF.

The rearrangement uses TRBV13 and TRBJ2-1; 7 bases are a match to TRBD1. V shed 5 bases and J 6 bases; nucleotides not matched to a gene: 7. The CDR3 loop spans 14 amino acids. Germline V gene lookup returns CDR1 PRHDT and CDR2 FYEKMQ (reference sequence). The CDR3 nucleotides read TGTGCCAGCAGCCGTACAGGGGAGCGCAATGAGCAGTTCTTC. Its translation is CASSRTGERNEQFF.

The chain combines TRBV5-6 with TRBJ2-3; D remains unclear. The CDR3 spans 15 residues. The germline V gene encodes CDR1 SGHDT and CDR2 YYEEEE. The ends were cut back, 2 bases at V and 0 bases at J, with 10 bases in the middle. CDR3 amino acids: CASSFLPSSTDTQYF. The CDR3 nucleotides read TGTGCCAGCAGCTTTCTCCCCTCTAGCACAGATACGCAGTATTTT.